A selection of T cell receptor beta chains follows, all from one sample in a study of human T cells and chemical hapten exposure. TCRdb processed the RACE reads anew with MiXCR; each CDR3 protein has one entry. Among roughly 90,000 distinct CDR3 sequences, roughly 8.8% were seen once, and the ten largest hold 3.6%. Sequencing was performed on whole blood, taken in connection with sensitization to the hapten diphenylcyclopropenone (DPC). Receptor source: a woman aged 40 to 50 with alopecia areata. Some clones in this sample may be carry-over from other donors' samples. Each CDR3 is given with its conserved first and last residue. D genes are given only for firm matches. Clone size is shown for a subset of rows, as once, few, many or a class of expanded clone.

>many|TRBJ2-2|TRBV29-1|TRBD2
TGCAGCGTCCCCGGGAGGCGGGGGGGCCGTCCCGGGGAGCTGTTTTTT
CSVPGRRGGRPGELFF
>many|TRBJ2-1|TRBV18|TRBD2
TGTGCCAGCTCACCACCGAATAGCGGGGTTTCTTACAATGAGCAGTTCTTC
CASSPPNSGVSYNEQFF
>many|TRBJ2-1|TRBV12-3/TRBV12-4|TRBD1
TGTGCCAGCAGCCAGAGGGTTGGACAGGGTGGATACAATGAGCAGTTCTTC
CASSQRVGQGGYNEQFF
>many|TRBJ2-5|TRBV7-9|.
TGTGCCAGCAGTCATAGAGGGACCCAAGAGACCCAGTACTTC
CASSHRGTQETQYF
>few|TRBJ2-5|TRBV7-6|.
TGTGCCAGCAGAGAACAGCCTCAAGAGACCCAGTACTTC
CASREQPQETQYF
>once|TRBJ1-1|TRBV20-1|.
TGCAGTGTTTACTCCATGAACACTGAAGCTTTCTTT
CSVYSMNTEAFF
>few|TRBJ2-3|TRBV9|.
TGTGCCAGCAGCGTAGGGGGCAGGCCCGGATCAACAGATACGCAGTATTTT
CASSVGGRPGSTDTQYF
>many|TRBJ1-1|TRBV29-1|.
TGCAGCGTTGAACAGGCAGTAAACACTGAAGCTTTCTTT
CSVEQAVNTEAFF
>many|TRBJ1-2|TRBV5-4|.
TGTGCCAGCACACTGATGGGGGTCGTCGGTGGCTACACCTTC
CASTLMGVVGGYTF
>many|TRBJ1-5|TRBV25-1|.
TGTGCCAGCAGTGAATCGGATAGCAATCAGCCCCAGCATTTT
CASSESDSNQPQHF
>many|TRBJ2-7|TRBV18|.
TGTGCCAGCTCACCGCAGGGGCCACCTACCTACGAGCAGTACTTC
CASSPQGPPTYEQYF
>many|TRBJ2-5|TRBV13|TRBD2
TGTGCCAGCAGCACCCCTCAGTGGCGGGGGGGCGAGAGAGAGACCCAGTACTTC
CASSTPQWRGGERETQYF
>many|TRBJ2-7|TRBV12-3/TRBV12-4|.
TGTGCCAGCAGTTCCCCACAGGGCCACGAGCAGTACTTC
CASSSPQGHEQYF
>many|TRBJ2-1|TRBV2|.
TGTGCCAGCAGTGAGGAGCATCCCCACTACAATGAGCAGTTCTTC
CASSEEHPHYNEQFF
>few|TRBJ2-1|TRBV5-5|.
TGTGCCAGCAGCTTGGGGCGGATTACTTACAATGAGCAGTTCTTC
CASSLGRITYNEQFF
>many|TRBJ2-3|TRBV20-1|TRBD2
TGCAGTGCTCGGACAGGGACTAGCGGCACAGATACGCAGTATTTT
CSARTGTSGTDTQYF
>many|TRBJ1-3|TRBV7-8|.
TGTGCCAGCAGCTCTGCATCCGCTGGAAACACCATATATTTT
CASSSASAGNTIYF
>many|TRBJ2-2|TRBV24-1|.
TGTGCCACCAACACAGGGTCCGGGGAGCTGTTTTTT
CATNTGSGELFF
>few|TRBJ2-5|TRBV9|TRBD2
TGTGCCAGCAGCCTAAGAGGTGCTAGCGGGCATCAAGAGACCCAGTACTTC
CASSLRGASGHQETQYF
>many|TRBJ2-3|TRBV12-3/TRBV12-4|.
TGTGCCAGCAGTTACACTAGCTCAGATACGCAGTATTTT
CASSYTSSDTQYF
>many|TRBJ2-5|TRBV4-3|TRBD2
TGCGCCAGCAGCCAAGGGCCGGGGGGGCCCCAAGAGACCCAGTACTTC
CASSQGPGGPQETQYF
>.|TRBJ2-5|TRBV7-2|.
TGTGCCAGCAGCTTAGACGCGGGAGAGACCCAGTACTTC
CASSLDAGETQYF
>many|TRBJ1-5|TRBV11-2|.
TGTGCCAGCAGCTTAGGACAGCCCAATCAGCCCCAGCATTTT
CASSLGQPNQPQHF
>few|TRBJ2-1|TRBV2|TRBD1
TGTGCCAGCACTGGACAGGCTTTATGGAATGAGCAGTTCTTC
CASTGQALWNEQFF
>many|TRBJ2-4|TRBV3-1|TRBD1
TGTGCCAGCAGCCAATCGGCAGGGGGCTATCGCATTCAGTACTTC
CASSQSAGGYRIQYF